These T cell receptor beta chains were read from a single sample in a study of cytomegalovirus exposure and HLA in healthy donors. Using immunoSEQ multiplex PCR, the repertoire was profiled, and TCRdb retains in-frame clones only, with some absent. The table has roughly 140,000 clones, 75% to 85% seen once; the top ten hold 3.5%. Sequencing was done on a sample of PBMCs. The receptors shown here come from a human donor in good health. CDR3s include the opening cysteine and the closing phenylalanine or tryptophan. Each record gives: D gene, V gene, J gene, clone size, CDR3 DNA, CDR3 protein. D genes are given only for firm matches. The size field is filled for only some rows; it gives once, few, many or a size class.

D: TRBD1; V: TRBV2; J: TRBJ2-5; size: NA; DNA: TGTGCCAGCAGCGCCGGACAGGGGATACAAGAGACCCAGTACTTC; CDR3: CASSAGQGIQETQYF
D: NA; V: TRBV2; J: TRBJ2-1; size: once; DNA: TGTGCCAGCAGTGATATGCGGCAGGGCTCCTACAATGAGCAGTTCTTC; CDR3: CASSDMRQGSYNEQFF
D: NA; V: TRBV7-2; J: TRBJ1-1; size: NA; DNA: TGTGCCAGCAGCGTGATACAGGGTGGGGCGAGTGAAGCTTTCTTT; CDR3: CASSVIQGGASEAFF
D: NA; V: TRBV5-6; J: TRBJ1-5; size: NA; DNA: TGTGCCAGCAGCTTGTCAGGGGATCAGCCCCAGCATTTT; CDR3: CASSLSGDQPQHF
D: TRBD1; V: TRBV2; J: TRBJ2-7; size: few; DNA: TGTGCCAGCAGTGGGGACAGGAACGAGCAGTACTTC; CDR3: CASSGDRNEQYF
D: NA; V: TRBV28; J: TRBJ1-6; size: NA; DNA: TGTGCCAGCAGTTTTGGGCAAACGGGAAGCTCCTATAATTCACCCCTCCACTTT; CDR3: CASSFGQTGSSYNSPLHF
D: NA; V: TRBV10-3; J: TRBJ1-5; size: once; DNA: TGTGCCAGTTGTCAGGGGTTGGGCAATCAGCCCCAGCATTTT; CDR3: CASCQGLGNQPQHF
D: TRBD1; V: TRBV29-1; J: TRBJ1-3; size: once; DNA: TGCAGCGTTGAAGATTACCAGTCCCGACAGGGAGGCTTTGGAAACACCATATATTTT; CDR3: CSVEDYQSRQGGFGNTIYF
D: NA; V: TRBV6-6; J: TRBJ1-1; size: NA; DNA: TGTGCCAGCAGCCGACAGGTCAACACTGAAGCTTTCTTT; CDR3: CASSRQVNTEAFF
D: NA; V: TRBV19; J: TRBJ1-2; size: NA; DNA: TGTGCCAGTAGTATTCGGGGAACTAACTATGGCTACACCTTC; CDR3: CASSIRGTNYGYTF
D: TRBD1; V: TRBV19; J: TRBJ2-7; size: NA; DNA: TGTGCCAGTAGTATCCGACAGGGGCCCTCCTACGAGCAGTACTTC; CDR3: CASSIRQGPSYEQYF
D: TRBD1; V: TRBV19; J: TRBJ1-5; size: NA; DNA: TGTGCCAGTAGTAGGGACAGGGAGATGAATCAGCCCCAGCATTTT; CDR3: CASSRDREMNQPQHF
D: NA; V: TRBV5-1; J: TRBJ1-2; size: NA; DNA: TGCGCCAGCAGCTTGGGCACAGGGTCGCGGGGCTACACCTTC; CDR3: CASSLGTGSRGYTF
D: NA; V: TRBV10-3; J: TRBJ1-1; size: NA; DNA: TGTGCCATCAGTGAGTCCTCCGGAGCTTTCTTT; CDR3: CAISESSGAFF
D: TRBD1; V: TRBV6-5; J: TRBJ1-1; size: NA; DNA: TGTGCCAGCAGTTACTCCGGACAGGGTGGCACTGAAGCTTTCTTT; CDR3: CASSYSGQGGTEAFF
D: NA; V: TRBV4-3; J: TRBJ2-7; size: once; DNA: TGCGCCAGCAGCCACGAAATTTCGGGCGAGCAGTACTTC; CDR3: CASSHEISGEQYF
D: TRBD2; V: TRBV5-3; J: TRBJ2-3; size: NA; DNA: TGTGCCAGAAGTTTCGGGACTAGCGCCTTTTCTTACACAGATACGCAGTATTTT; CDR3: CARSFGTSAFSYTDTQYF
D: NA; V: TRBV25-1; J: TRBJ1-3; size: NA; DNA: TGTGCCAGCAGTGAATTTGCGGGTGGTGGAAACACCATATATTTT; CDR3: CASSEFAGGGNTIYF
D: NA; V: TRBV6-5; J: TRBJ1-6; size: NA; DNA: TGTGCCAGCAGCGGTCAGGGGAACTATAATTCACCCCTCCACTTT; CDR3: CASSGQGNYNSPLHF
D: TRBD2; V: TRBV9; J: TRBJ2-7; size: NA; DNA: TGTGCCAGCAGCGTAGATTCGGCGGGAGGCTCCTACGAGCAGTACTTC; CDR3: CASSVDSAGGSYEQYF
D: TRBD1; V: TRBV7-2; J: TRBJ1-4; size: NA; DNA: TGTGCCAGCAGCTTAGGGACAGGGGGTTTAAGGGAAAAACTGTTTTTT; CDR3: CASSLGTGGLREKLFF
D: NA; V: TRBV2; J: TRBJ2-5; size: NA; DNA: TGTGCCAGCTCGGGGGTACAAGAGACCCAGTACTTC; CDR3: CASSGVQETQYF
D: TRBD1; V: TRBV6-4; J: TRBJ1-2; size: NA; DNA: TGTGCCAGCGCGATGTACACAGGGGGAGGAGGTGGCTACACCTTC; CDR3: CASAMYTGGGGGYTF
D: NA; V: TRBV7-9; J: TRBJ2-3; size: NA; DNA: TGTGCCAGCAACCAAGACACGACAGATACGCAGTATTTT; CDR3: CASNQDTTDTQYF
D: NA; V: TRBV30; J: TRBJ1-2; size: NA; DNA: TGTGCCTGGAGTCGCGGGGTCAGGGAAGACTATGGCTACACCTTC; CDR3: CAWSRGVREDYGYTF
D: NA; V: TRBV15; J: TRBJ1-5; size: few; DNA: TGTGCCACCAGCAGAGATTCAATCTCAGGGCCCCATCAGCCCCAGCATTTT; CDR3: CATSRDSISGPHQPQHF
D: NA; V: TRBV4-2; J: TRBJ2-7; size: NA; DNA: TGTGCCAGCAGCCTCTCGGGGGACTACGAGCAGTACTTC; CDR3: CASSLSGDYEQYF
D: TRBD2; V: TRBV7-2; J: TRBJ2-3; size: few; DNA: TGTGCCAGCAGCGACGGACTAGCGGGGATAAATACGCAGTATTTT; CDR3: CASSDGLAGINTQYF
D: TRBD1; V: TRBV5-4; J: TRBJ1-4; size: NA; DNA: TGTGCCAGCAGCTTGAACAGGGGTACGACTAATGAAAAACTGTTTTTT; CDR3: CASSLNRGTTNEKLFF
D: NA; V: TRBV10-3; J: TRBJ2-2; size: NA; DNA: TGTGCCATCAGTTCAGGGGTAGACACCGGGGAGCTGTTTTTT; CDR3: CAISSGVDTGELFF
D: TRBD2; V: TRBV27; J: TRBJ2-1; size: NA; DNA: TGTGCCAGCAGTCTCAGAGCCTCTACTAGCGGGGTCTACAATGAGCAGTTCTTC; CDR3: CASSLRASTSGVYNEQFF
D: NA; V: TRBV28; J: TRBJ1-5; size: few; DNA: TGTGCCAGCGGGACACGGAAGAATCAGCCCCAGCATTTT; CDR3: CASGTRKNQPQHF
D: TRBD2; V: TRBV2; J: TRBJ2-7; size: NA; DNA: TGTGCCAGCAGACTAGCGGGGATATACGAGCAGTACTTC; CDR3: CASRLAGIYEQYF
D: NA; V: TRBV2; J: TRBJ1-2; size: NA; DNA: TGTGCCAGCAGTGAAGGAACAGGGTATGGCTACACCTTC; CDR3: CASSEGTGYGYTF
D: TRBD1; V: TRBV19; J: TRBJ1-2; size: NA; DNA: TGTGCCAGTAGCCAGACAGGGAAAGGGAACTATGGCTACACCTTC; CDR3: CASSQTGKGNYGYTF
D: NA; V: TRBV6-5; J: TRBJ1-2; size: once; DNA: TGTGCCAGCAGTTACTCTGGCGGGTTCGGTGGCTACACCTTC; CDR3: CASSYSGGFGGYTF
D: TRBD1; V: TRBV5-6; J: TRBJ1-2; size: NA; DNA: TGTGCCAGCAGCCTACCTGGACAGGGAGGGGACCGCTACACCTTC; CDR3: CASSLPGQGGDRYTF
D: NA; V: TRBV19; J: TRBJ2-6; size: NA; DNA: TGTGCCAGTAGTATGACGTCCAGGACTGGGGCCAACGTCCTGACTTTC; CDR3: CASSMTSRTGANVLTF
D: TRBD2; V: TRBV2; J: TRBJ2-1; size: NA; DNA: TGTGCCAGCAGTACCCTAGCGGGAGTTCACGAGCAGTTCTTC; CDR3: CASSTLAGVHEQFF
D: NA; V: TRBV28; J: TRBJ1-1; size: NA; DNA: TGTGCCAGCAGTTCCTTTGTGGTACCGGGGAGCACTGAAGCTTTCTTT; CDR3: CASSSFVVPGSTEAFF
D: TRBD2; V: TRBV10-1; J: TRBJ2-1; size: NA; DNA: TGCGCCAGCAGCAATAGCGGGAGGGCCTTTGATGAGCAGTTCTTC; CDR3: CASSNSGRAFDEQFF
D: NA; V: TRBV15; J: TRBJ1-4; size: NA; DNA: TGTGCCACCAGCAGAGTTAGGGTTGCGGGCCATGAAAAACTGTTTTTT; CDR3: CATSRVRVAGHEKLFF
D: TRBD2; V: TRBV5-1; J: TRBJ2-5; size: NA; DNA: TGCGCCAGCACCGGACCCTGGACTAGCGGGGGGGCCCAGGGTGAGACCCAGTACTTC; CDR3: CASTGPWTSGGAQGETQYF
D: NA; V: TRBV6-5; J: TRBJ2-5; size: NA; DNA: TGTGCCAGCAGTTACCAAGGACTGGGAGAGACCCAGTACTTC; CDR3: CASSYQGLGETQYF
D: NA; V: TRBV7-9; J: TRBJ2-6; size: NA; DNA: TGTTCCAGCACCCCCAAACAGGGTTTGGGGGCCAACGTCCTGACTTTC; CDR3: CSSTPKQGLGANVLTF
D: TRBD1; V: TRBV11-2; J: TRBJ1-3; size: NA; DNA: TGTGCCAGCAGCTACTCGTACAGGGGCAGAAAGGGAAACACCATATATTTT; CDR3: CASSYSYRGRKGNTIYF
D: TRBD2; V: TRBV6-1; J: TRBJ2-3; size: NA; DNA: TGTGCCAGCAGGAGCGGGAGCTCGTCCTTTACGCAGTATTTT; CDR3: CASRSGSSSFTQYF
D: TRBD2; V: TRBV29-1; J: TRBJ2-3; size: NA; DNA: TGCAGCGTTGAGACCGTTGGCGGGGGGGCAGATACGCAGTATTTT; CDR3: CSVETVGGGADTQYF
D: TRBD2; V: TRBV9; J: TRBJ2-3; size: NA; DNA: TGTGCCAGCAGCGAAACTAGCGGGAGTTGGACAGATACGCAGTATTTT; CDR3: CASSETSGSWTDTQYF